The 6 T cell receptor beta chains below come from one sample, sequenced in a study of blood T cell repertoires in COVID-19. Assay: immunoSEQ multiplex PCR; the TCRdb copy retains only in-frame clones and omits some. The sample shows over 350,000 clones, about 88% of them seen only once. Sequencing was performed on PBMCs or T cells enriched from blood (not recorded which). The receptors were gathered from a young woman who had recovered from COVID-19.

This clone occurred a few times. The chain uses TRBV2 and TRBJ2-2; a weak D match, TRBD2 (5 bases). The CDR3 is 15 amino acids. The germline V gene has CDR1 SNHLY and CDR2 FYNNEI. V lost 6 bases to trimming and J lost 6 bases, with 17 bases between them. As DNA, the CDR3 is TGTGCCAGCAGGAACAAATCGGGGTACGCCGGGGAGCTGTTTTTT. Its translation is CASRNKSGYAGELFF.

The V gene is TRBV25-1, the J gene TRBJ2-7; 7 bases are a match to TRBD2. After removal of 1 base from V and 3 bases from J, the junction contained 6 bases not matched to a gene. Germline CDR1 MGHDK, CDR2 SYGVNS. The CDR3 is 15 residues long. CDR3 nucleotides: TGTGCCAGCAGTGAATTGGGAGGGCCCATCTACGAGCAGTACTTC. Amino acids: CASSELGGPIYEQYF.

The chain combines TRBV6-6 with TRBJ2-2; 10 nucleotides align to TRBD2. The length of the CDR3 is 16 residues. Germline V CDR1 and CDR2: MNHNY, SVGAGI (reference sequence). J gave up 2 bases and V 6 bases, and 6 bases lay outside the gene matches. CDR3 coding DNA: TGTGCCAGCAGGCCTAGCGGGGGACTCAACACCGGGGAGCTGTTTTTT. This encodes CASRPSGGLNTGELFF.

V usage is TRBV7-8 and J usage is TRBJ2-2, with D maybe TRBD1 (5 bases). CDR1 and CDR2 from the germline V gene are SGHVS and FQNEAQ. V was clipped by 8 bases and J by 2 bases, with 9 bases between them. The CDR3 sequence is 13 residues long. For the CDR3, the DNA is TGTGCCAGCCACCAGGGAAACACCGGGGAGCTGTTTTTT. Translated: CASHQGNTGELFF. Full variable domain (remainder filled in from reference TRBV7-8 and TRBJ2-2): GAGVSQSPRYKVAKRGQDVALRCDPISGHVSLFWYQQALGQGPEFLTYFQNEAQLDKSGLPSDRFFAERPEGSVSTLKIQRTQQEDSAVYLCASHQGNTGELFFGEGSRLTVL.

The V gene is TRBV11-3, the J gene TRBJ2-2, with 7 bases lining up with TRBD2. Per germline, CDR1 SGHNT and CDR2 YENEEA. Trimming removed 5 bases from V and 0 bases from J; junction bases left unmatched: 6. CDR3 length equals 16 residues. CDR3 protein: CASSLVAGANTGELFF. The CDR3 DNA reads TGTGCCAGCAGCCTAGTAGCGGGTGCGAACACCGGGGAGCTGTTTTTT.

J is TRBJ2-7 and V is TRBV7-3; D not resolved. CDR1 is SGHTA, CDR2 FQGTGA, per germline. The CDR3 contains 15 residues. The V end lost 5 bases, the J end lost 4 bases, and 18 bases lay between the germline ends. The CDR3 coding sequence is TGTGCCAGCAGCCCCGGTCCCGCCAGACAATACGAGCAGTACTTC. This encodes CASSPGPARQYEQYF.